This TCR beta chain derives from a study of T-cell reconstitution after alpha-beta-depleted transplantation in children. Study outcomes and limitations: Hyperexpanded clones declined; after one year, newly produced T cells mostly supplied diversity. About two months after transplant, alpha-beta T cells reportedly came from several hundred expanded graft clones. It was surviving recipient T cells and thymic progenitors that gave some patients high TCRbeta diversity at day 60.

As to this clonotype: Its antigen is currently unknown.

TCRbeta library preparation incorporated unique molecular identifiers. TCRdb analysed the PCR reads with MiXCR anew, one entry per CDR3 protein. Seen here are just over 950,000 distinct CDR3 sequences, about 30% observed once, and the top ten hold around 30%. V was pared by 6 bases and J by 2 bases, with 4 bases of the junction left unmatched. The CDR3 spans 14 residues. Germline assignment: CDR1 SNHLY and CDR2 FYNNEI. V usage is TRBV2 and J usage is TRBJ2-5; 9 nucleotides match TRBD2. This TCR derives from a boy younger than two who had a stem cell transplant for SCID, so the T cells may come from the graft donor. The sample in question was PBMCs, mostly from graft donor cells, obtained 360 days after TCRalphabeta/CD19-depleted stem cell transplant. The CDR3 DNA reads as TGTGCCAGCAGGGCGGGGGGGCGGCAAGAGACCCAGTACTTC. Its protein is CASRAGGRQETQYF.